These 11 T cell receptor beta chains were sequenced from one sample in a study of blood T cell repertoires in COVID-19. Sequencing was performed with immunoSEQ multiplex PCR; in TCRdb, only in-frame clones are kept and a portion is missing. The sample records 300,000 or so clones, 75% to 90% being singletons. Sample: peripheral blood. The receptors originated from a woman in her thirties with COVID-19, enrolled during active disease.

The chain is built from TRBV2 and TRBJ2-2, with a weak D call TRBD1 (5 bases). This CDR3 region has 14 residues. Germline loops: CDR1 SNHLY, CDR2 FYNNEI. Trimming took off 6 bases at V and 1 base at J, with 9 bases between the two ends. Written as DNA, the CDR3 is TGTGCCAGCAGCCCACAGGAGAACACCGGGGAGCTGTTTTTT. Translated, it gives CASSPQENTGELFF.

The chain employs TRBV5-1 and TRBJ2-7; the D gene is possibly TRBD2 (5 bases). V lost 2 bases and J 1 base, leaving 13 bases between the germline ends. This CDR3 contains 15 residues. Germline V gene sequence: CDR1 SGHRS, CDR2 YFSETQ. The CDR3 sequence is CASSFREGLSYEQYF. CDR3 coding DNA: TGCGCCAGCAGCTTCCGAGAGGGCCTGTCCTACGAGCAGTACTTC.

The rearrangement links TRBV11-3 to TRBJ2-3, with 8 bases identical to TRBD2. This CDR3 spans 19 amino acids. V shed 3 bases and J 1 base; nucleotides not matched to a gene: 15. Germline CDR1 is SGHNT and CDR2 is YENEEA. CDR3 in amino acids: CASSFSRPREGEGTDTQYF. In DNA form, the CDR3 reads TGTGCCAGCAGCTTCTCACGGCCTCGGGAGGGGGAGGGCACAGATACGCAGTATTTT. Drawing the rest from reference TRBV11-3 and TRBJ2-3, the complete variable domain is EAGVVQSPRYKIIEKKQPVAFWCNPISGHNTLYWYLQNLGQGPELLIRYENEEAVDDSQLPKDRFSAERLKGVDSTLKIQPAELGDSAVYLCASSFSRPREGEGTDTQYFGPGTRLTVL.

The chain links TRBV18 to TRBJ2-1; 11 bases map to TRBD1. The CDR3 loop spans 14 amino acids. Germline CDR1 is KGHSH and CDR2 is LQKENI. With 6 bases clipped from V and 6 bases from J, the junction kept 4 bases outside the gene matches. CDR3 sequence (DNA): TGTGCCAGCTCGCCAGGACAGGGGGCCAATGAGCAGTTCTTC. Protein product: CASSPGQGANEQFF.

CDR3 sequence: CASRLTVTYEQYF. CDR3 coding DNA: TGTGCCAGCAGGTTGACAGTAACTTACGAGCAGTACTTC. V gene TRBV7-2 combines with J gene TRBJ2-7, with D tentatively TRBD1 (5 bases). The germline gives CDR1 SGHTA, CDR2 FQGNSA. Trimming pared 6 bases from V and 4 bases from J, leaving 13 bases between. This CDR3 is built from 13 residues.

This chain links TRBV11-2 with TRBJ2-3, with 12 bases lining up with TRBD2. CDR1 and CDR2 from the germline V gene are SGHAT and FQNNGV. There are 16 residues in the CDR3. The V segment lost 1 base and the J segment 5 bases; nucleotides outside the gene matches: 4. The CDR3 is CASSLGLAGDEDTQYF. CDR3 sequence (DNA): TGTGCCAGCAGCTTAGGACTAGCGGGAGATGAAGATACGCAGTATTTT.

This chain connects TRBV19 to TRBJ2-6, with D tentatively TRBD1 (5 bases). Germline V CDR1 and CDR2: LNHDA, SQIVND (reference sequence). CDR3 size: 15 residues. V shed 5 bases and J shed 11 bases, with 19 bases lying between them. The CDR3 coding sequence is TGTGCCAGTAGTCCCTCCGCAGGTTTAGGGGACGTCCTGACTTTC. Residues: CASSPSAGLGDVLTF. The full variable domain, completed using reference TRBV19 and TRBJ2-6, is DGGITQSPKYLFRKEGQNVTLSCEQNLNHDAMYWYRQDPGQGLRLIYYSQIVNDFQKGDIAEGYSVSREKKESFPLTVTSAQKNPTAFYLCASSPSAGLGDVLTFGAGSRLTVL.

The rearrangement links TRBV2 to TRBJ2-7; 10 positions agree with TRBD2. Germline V gene data show CDR1 as SNHLY and CDR2 as FYNNEI. After removal of 6 bases from V and 4 bases from J, the junction contained 3 bases not matched to a gene. This CDR3 is 13 amino acids long. As DNA, the CDR3 is TGTGCCAGCAGGCTAGCGGGAGTGTACGAGCAGTACTTC. It is translated as CASRLAGVYEQYF.

The chain is built from TRBV7-9 and TRBJ2-5; D possibly corresponds to TRBD2 (7 bases). Trimming removed 3 bases at V and 5 bases at J, with 19 bases between. The CDR3 length is 16 residues. CDR1 SEHNR and CDR2 FQNEAQ come from the germline V gene (reference sequence). CDR3 loop: CASSFPGGARRETQYF. CDR3 in DNA: TGTGCCAGCAGCTTTCCTGGGGGGGCGCGGCGGGAGACCCAGTACTTC.

The rearrangement links TRBV19 to TRBJ1-1, with D unresolved. V shed 8 bases and J shed 0 bases, with 10 bases lying between them. CDR3 length equals 13 residues. Germline CDR1 is LNHDA and CDR2 is SQIVND (reference sequence). The DNA of the CDR3 is TGTGCCAGTCAACCGACTGTGAACACTGAAGCTTTCTTT. Residues: CASQPTVNTEAFF.

This rearrangement joins TRBV30 to TRBJ2-1; 9 nucleotides agree with TRBD2. The germline gives CDR1 GTSNPN, CDR2 SVGIG (reference sequence). This CDR3 comprises 15 residues. J gave up 6 bases and V 5 bases, and 11 bases lay outside the gene matches. The CDR3 protein is CAWRPPPAGGNEQFF. DNA for the CDR3: TGTGCCTGGCGACCGCCCCCAGCGGGAGGCAATGAGCAGTTCTTC.